Listed below are T cell receptor beta chains from one sample, sequenced in a study of cytomegalovirus exposure and HLA in healthy donors. Assay: immunoSEQ multiplex PCR; the TCRdb copy retains only in-frame clones and omits some. The data contain over 150,000 clones, roughly 80% of them singletons. Sample: PBMCs. All receptors derive from a male donor in good health and CMV-seronegative. Both conserved end residues are trimmed from each CDR3.

cdr3_length | j_call | v_call | cdr3_aa
12 | TRBJ1-4 | TRBV15 | ATSRVLTNEKLF
12 | TRBJ1-5 | TRBV7-9 | ASAGTGDYQPQH
12 | TRBJ2-5 | TRBV28 | ASSVQGTRETQY
12 | TRBJ2-1 | TRBV5-1 | ASSSSGGLYEQF
12 | TRBJ1-2 | TRBV5-1 | ASSLAQGADGYT
14 | TRBJ1-1 | TRBV6-5 | ASSYRTGQGRAEAF
12 | TRBJ2-3 | TRBV10-3 | AIRRAGDTDTQY
15 | TRBJ2-7 | TRBV28 | ASSLLAVGGSSYEQY
12 | TRBJ1-3 | TRBV6-6 | ASSFGQIGNTIY
13 | TRBJ1-4 | TRBV9 | ASSARDRGGEKLF
11 | TRBJ2-5 | TRBV29-1 | SVIAGGMGTQY
11 | TRBJ2-5 | TRBV7-7 | ASSLDSQETQY
11 | TRBJ2-5 | TRBV7-2 | ASSLDSGETQY
12 | TRBJ2-7 | TRBV6-1 | ASSVALSTFGQY
12 | TRBJ1-1 | TRBV7-9 | ASSVGQGYTEAF
11 | TRBJ2-5 | TRBV19 | ASSIDSFETQY
14 | TRBJ2-1 | TRBV28 | ASSLGAGGSNNEQF
12 | TRBJ2-7 | TRBV29-1 | SARTGKNPYEQY
14 | TRBJ1-3 | TRBV4-2 | ASSPGDRASGNTIY
14 | TRBJ2-3 | TRBV9 | ASSIGTSVPGDTQY
15 | TRBJ1-4 | TRBV2 | ASSYDRDEPSREKLF
9 | TRBJ2-3 | TRBV30 | AAAASDTQY
14 | TRBJ1-6 | TRBV2 | ASSSGRRGSNSPLH
12 | TRBJ2-7 | TRBV28 | ASKALWGRNEQY
9 | TRBJ2-2 | TRBV28 | ASSSTGELF
12 | TRBJ2-7 | TRBV6-6 | ASYTNRDSYEQY
11 | TRBJ1-5 | TRBV6-6 | ASTRDRGEPQH
16 | TRBJ2-7 | TRBV9 | ASSVAPRISGDTNGQY
14 | TRBJ1-5 | TRBV28 | ASSLGLTGRNQPQH
14 | TRBJ2-3 | TRBV15 | ATSPRLAGGADTQY
13 | TRBJ2-3 | TRBV5-8 | ASSLVLAGTDTQY
13 | TRBJ2-1 | TRBV19 | ASSTDRGQYNEQF
13 | TRBJ2-5 | TRBV27 | ASSLSVAGRETQY
11 | TRBJ2-5 | TRBV6-5 | ASRRRGVETQY
13 | TRBJ1-2 | TRBV28 | ASSSPTGGYYGYT
15 | TRBJ2-5 | TRBV7-9 | ASSPTLGSGAQETQY
14 | TRBJ2-7 | TRBV5-4 | ASSLGGLAGGYEQY
15 | TRBJ2-3 | TRBV11-3 | ASSKGTSGTSTDTQY
12 | TRBJ2-5 | TRBV25-1 | ASRSLSGQETQY
10 | TRBJ2-7 | TRBV5-5 | ASDKVPYEQY
11 | TRBJ2-2 | TRBV6-4 | ASSSGNTGELF
12 | TRBJ2-1 | TRBV29-1 | SVLGLSLYNEQF
12 | TRBJ2-5 | TRBV7-6 | ASSLDGGGKTQY
13 | TRBJ2-5 | TRBV5-1 | ASSADVGGGETQY
15 | TRBJ2-7 | TRBV9 | ASSPRLRVAGHNEQY
14 | TRBJ2-2 | TRBV9 | ASSVVDRVSGGELF
13 | TRBJ1-6 | TRBV19 | ASSLRSSYNSPLH
12 | TRBJ2-5 | TRBV11-3 | ASSLASEGETQY
14 | TRBJ2-7 | TRBV4-1 | ASSQIPSGAGYEQY
14 | TRBJ1-1 | TRBV28 | ASSFAFTGGHWEAF
16 | TRBJ2-4 | TRBV30 | AWSLGLAGDLAKNIQY
15 | TRBJ1-6 | TRBV28 | ASTSPTGTGHNSPLH
12 | TRBJ2-5 | TRBV7-9 | ASSLAGAQETQY
13 | TRBJ2-7 | TRBV11-2 | ASSVGQGVFYKQY
12 | TRBJ2-3 | TRBV28 | ASSLWTNTDTQY
14 | TRBJ2-4 | TRBV7-9 | ASSLEGTTGRPIQY